These 17 T cell receptor beta chains originate from one sample sequenced in a study of T cell responses to AZD1222 COVID-19 vaccine (dated by TCRdb to 2020 to 2022). The sample's time point label, decoded: baseline before first vaccination. Library prep was done by the immunoSEQ multiplex PCR assay. TCRdb's version of the immuneACCESS table is confined to in-frame rearrangements and falls short of the full clone set. An unresolved V gene accounts for under half of the shortfall where checked; the remainder is of unknown origin. This sample is represented by approximately 97,000 clones; 70% to 90% of them were singletons. 4% to 6% of the sample rests with the top ten. The sequencing used peripheral blood, collected on day 0 of AZD1222 vaccination. These receptors all come from an adult in good health.

V and J are TRBV29-1 and TRBJ1-2, with 7 bases lining up with TRBD1. Germline CDR1 SQVTM, CDR2 ANQGSEA. The ends lost 7 bases at V and 5 bases at J; junction bases unmatched: 10. CDR3 length equals 13 residues. DNA for the CDR3: TGCAGCGCCGGGTATGACAGGGTTTATGGCTACACCTTC. Its protein product is CSAGYDRVYGYTF.

This clone was recorded only once. This rearrangement joins TRBV28 to TRBJ2-3; D might be TRBD2 (6 bases). V was pared by 3 bases and J by 0 bases, with 13 bases between. The CDR3 loop spans 16 amino acids. Germline V gene lookup returns CDR1 MDHEN and CDR2 SYDVKM. The CDR3 spells CASSFGGVSSTDTQYF. The CDR3 nucleotides read TGTGCCAGCAGTTTTGGAGGGGTCTCAAGCACAGATACGCAGTATTTT.

This chain joins TRBV19 and TRBJ1-4; 9 bases align to TRBD1. Germline V gene sequence: CDR1 LNHDA, CDR2 SQIVND (reference sequence). With 5 bases clipped from V and 8 bases from J, the junction kept 6 bases outside the gene matches. The CDR3 sequence is 14 residues long. CDR3 DNA sequence: TGTGCCAGTAGTCCCGGGACAGGGCACGAAAAACTGTTTTTT. As protein: CASSPGTGHEKLFF. The full variable domain, rest sourced from reference TRBV19 and TRBJ1-4, is DGGITQSPKYLFRKEGQNVTLSCEQNLNHDAMYWYRQDPGQGLRLIYYSQIVNDFQKGDIAEGYSVSREKKESFPLTVTSAQKNPTAFYLCASSPGTGHEKLFFGSGTQLSVL.

V usage is TRBV6-2 or TRBV6-3 and J usage is TRBJ2-5; TRBD1 is a possible D gene (6 bases). Deletions cut 6 bases from V and 3 bases from J, with 11 bases between. Germline assignment: CDR1 MNHEY and CDR2 SVGEGT. The CDR3 is 13 residues long. CDR3: CASSLRGKETQYF. The CDR3 DNA follows: TGTGCCAGCAGCCTCAGGGGTAAAGAGACCCAGTACTTC.

This clone was counted a single time. This chain uses TRBV5-1 with TRBJ2-7; 14 nucleotides align to TRBD2. There are 18 residues in the CDR3. CDR1 SGHRS and CDR2 YFSETQ come from the germline V gene. V gave up 3 bases and J gave up 1 base; unmatched junction bases: 9. The chain's CDR3 is CASSSGTSGGPYSYEQYF. The CDR3 DNA follows: TGCGCCAGCAGCTCAGGGACTAGCGGGGGCCCCTATTCCTACGAGCAGTACTTC.

V gene TRBV9 combines with J gene TRBJ1-3; D is unresolved. V lost 0 bases and J lost 2, with 9 bases in between. This CDR3 has 15 residues. Germline V gene sequence: CDR1 SGDLS, CDR2 YYNGEE. In DNA, the CDR3 is TGTGCCAGCAGCGTAGGTCTCGGGGCTGGAAACACCATATATTTT. Protein product: CASSVGLGAGNTIYF.

The chain couples TRBV7-2 to TRBJ1-1, with a weak D call TRBD1 (5 bases). V lost 4 bases to trimming and J lost 1 base, with 13 bases between them. Germline CDR1 is SGHTA and CDR2 is FQGNSA. This CDR3 spans 15 amino acids. The CDR3 reads CASSSYYGGNTEAFF. The CDR3 nucleotides read TGTGCCAGCAGCTCCTACTACGGGGGGAACACTGAAGCTTTCTTT.

The rearrangement links TRBV14 to TRBJ1-2; the match to TRBD1 covers 7 bases. This CDR3 has 13 amino acids. Germline V gives CDR1 SGHDN, CDR2 FVKESK. Trimming took 4 bases from V and 4 from J; bases not matched to a gene: 3. CDR3 loop: CASSLDRVYGYTF. Written as DNA, the CDR3 is TGTGCCAGCAGCCTCGACAGGGTCTATGGCTACACCTTC.

The chain combines TRBV24-1 with TRBJ2-5, with a possible D match to TRBD1 (5 bases). Deletions cut 7 bases from V and 2 bases from J, with 16 bases between. Germline lookup yields CDR1 KGHDR and CDR2 SFDVKD. The CDR3 is 15 residues long. CDR3 residues: CATSLRLGEQETQYF. Here the CDR3 DNA reads TGTGCCACCAGCCTCCGTTTAGGGGAACAAGAGACCCAGTACTTC.

The gene calls are TRBV30 and TRBJ1-3; TRBD1 matches 7 bases. The germline V gene encodes CDR1 GTSNPN and CDR2 SVGIG (reference sequence). The CDR3 loop spans 14 amino acids. The V segment lost 2 bases and the J segment 0 bases; nucleotides outside the gene matches: 1. For the CDR3, the DNA is TGTGCCTGGAGTACAGGGGTCTCTGGAAACACCATATATTTT. Its translation: CAWSTGVSGNTIYF. Full variable domain (rest looked up from reference TRBV30 and TRBJ1-3): SQTIHQWPATLVQPVGSPLSLECTVEGTSNPNLYWYRQAAGRGLQLLFYSVGIGQISSEVPQNLSASRPQDRQFILSSKKLLLSDSGFYLCAWSTGVSGNTIYFGEGSWLTVV.

The chain carries TRBV28 and TRBJ1-1, with 7 bases aligning to TRBD1. V lost 4 bases to trimming and J lost 8 bases; unmatched junction nucleotides: 7. This CDR3 has 13 amino acids. In germline, CDR1 is MDHEN, CDR2 SYDVKM. The CDR3 DNA follows: TGTGCCAGCAGTTGGAACAGGGGTATGGAAGCTTTCTTT. It specifies CASSWNRGMEAFF.

The rearrangement links TRBV2 to TRBJ1-2; tentative D call: TRBD1 (6 bases). This CDR3 has 15 amino acids. Germline V gives CDR1 SNHLY, CDR2 FYNNEI. V lost 6 bases to trimming and J lost 5 bases, with 19 bases between them. The CDR3 spells CASRNSGGARYGYTF. As DNA, the CDR3 is TGTGCCAGCAGGAATTCTGGGGGCGCCCGGTATGGCTACACCTTC.

The table lists this clone with a count of one. The chain couples TRBV3-1 (or the pseudogene TRBV3-2) to TRBJ2-7, with TRBD2 identical over 13 bases. Looked up from germline, CDR1 is LGHDT and CDR2 is YNNKEL (reference sequence). V was pared by 4 bases and J by 5 bases, with 2 bases of the junction left unmatched. The CDR3 is 14 amino acids. In nucleotides, the CDR3 is TGTGCCAGCAGCCCGGGACTAGCGGGAAACGAGCAGTACTTC. This encodes CASSPGLAGNEQYF.

The rearrangement uses TRBV28 and TRBJ1-4; 10 positions agree with TRBD1. The CDR3 extends over 14 amino acids. The V segment lost 8 bases and the J segment 5 bases; nucleotides outside the gene matches: 5. The germline V gene has CDR1 MDHEN and CDR2 SYDVKM. DNA of the CDR3: TGTGCCAGCGCCCGGACAGGGGGGAATGAAAAACTGTTTTTT. Amino acid sequence: CASARTGGNEKLFF.

The chain carries TRBV7-2 and TRBJ1-1, with D uncertain. The CDR3 contains 14 residues. V lost 3 bases, J lost 1 base, and 9 bases lay in between. Germline values: CDR1 SGHTA, CDR2 FQGNSA. The CDR3 nucleotides are TGTGCCAGCAGCTTCCAACACGAGAACACTGAAGCTTTCTTT. Encoded protein: CASSFQHENTEAFF.

The chain links TRBV29-1 to TRBJ2-3; 7 positions agree with TRBD2. Germline CDR1 reads SQVTM; CDR2 reads ANQGSEA. Trimming took 4 bases from V and 3 from J; bases not matched to a gene: 4. The CDR3 contains 13 residues. DNA for the CDR3: TGCAGCGTTGGGGCTAGCGGAACAGATACGCAGTATTTT. It is translated as CSVGASGTDTQYF.

The chain couples TRBV5-6 to TRBJ1-6, with 7 bases aligning to TRBD1. V dropped 4 bases and J dropped 1; count of bases not matched to a gene: 2. CDR3 length: 15 residues. CDR1 SGHDT and CDR2 YYEEEE come from the germline V gene. The CDR3 spells CASSMTGSYNSPLHF. As DNA, the CDR3 is TGTGCCAGCAGCATGACAGGGTCCTATAATTCACCCCTCCACTTT.